The 8 T cell receptor beta chains below come from one sample, sequenced in a study of cytomegalovirus exposure and HLA in healthy donors (dated by TCRdb to the late 2010s). The library was obtained by the immunoSEQ multiplex PCR assay. The multiplex PCR relied on a mix of 60 forward primers for TCR Vbeta segments and 13 reverse primers for TCR Jbeta segments. Imported from immuneACCESS, the table was reduced by TCRdb to in-frame sequences with V and J called. These copies leave out some clones; in studies compared against another copy, an unresolved V gene accounts for under half, and the cause of the remainder is not known. The sample table records fewer than 85,000 clones. About 13% of the sample is in the top ten clones. Sequencing was performed on PBMCs. These receptors came from a man aged 45-65 years in good health and CMV-seropositive.

The chain recombines TRBV6-1 with TRBJ1-1; possible D gene TRBD1, 6 bases. The V gene lost 7 bases and the J gene lost 0 bases, with 12 bases spanning the gap. The CDR3 extends over 14 amino acids. Germline values: CDR1 MNHNS, CDR2 SASEGT. CDR3 region: CASIRTDLNTEAFF. CDR3 DNA sequence: TGTGCCAGCATCCGGACAGACCTGAACACTGAAGCTTTCTTT.

This chain connects TRBV5-1 to TRBJ1-2; TRBD1 aligns across 9 bases. The ends lost 4 bases at V and 7 bases at J; junction bases unmatched: 8. There are 14 residues in the CDR3. Germline lookup yields CDR1 SGHRS and CDR2 YFSETQ. CDR3 region: CASSHATGGGGYTF. The CDR3 DNA reads TGCGCCAGCAGCCATGCGACAGGGGGAGGTGGCTACACCTTC.

The chain employs TRBV11-1 and TRBJ2-1, with TRBD2 matching 8 bases. Germline V lookup: CDR1 SGHAT, CDR2 FQDESV (reference sequence). Trimming cost V 4 bases and J 7 bases; bases outside gene matches: 6. The length of the CDR3 is 14 residues. In nucleotides, the CDR3 is TGTGCCAGCAGCTCCGGGGGGGTAAGAAATGAGCAGTTCTTC. This sequence encodes CASSSGGVRNEQFF.

V gene TRBV7-9 combines with J gene TRBJ2-3; the D gene is possibly TRBD1 (6 bases). Germline V gene sequence: CDR1 SEHNR, CDR2 FQNEAQ (reference sequence). The CDR3 has 15 residues. Trimming stripped 4 bases from V and 2 bases from J, with 13 bases between. CDR3 amino acids: CASSSRTAYTDTQYF. DNA for the CDR3: TGTGCCAGCAGCTCCCGGACAGCTTACACAGATACGCAGTATTTT.

The chain combines TRBV5-1 with TRBJ2-7, with a weak D call TRBD2 (7 bases). This CDR3 is 13 amino acids long. Trimming left V 5 bases short and J 6 bases short, with 15 bases between. Germline assignment: CDR1 SGHRS and CDR2 YFSETQ. The CDR3 DNA follows: TGCGCCAGCAGTTCCGGGGGGCCACTCGAGCAGTACTTC. It specifies CASSSGGPLEQYF.

This sequence joins TRBV7-9 and TRBJ1-1; D not certain. Germline loops: CDR1 SEHNR, CDR2 FQNEAQ (reference sequence). The CDR3 is 13 amino acids. Trimming removed 2 bases at V and 1 base at J, with 5 bases between. The CDR3 sequence: CASSLYGNTEAFF. The DNA of the CDR3 is TGTGCCAGCAGCTTATACGGGAACACTGAAGCTTTCTTT.

The rearrangement uses TRBV10-2 and TRBJ1-2; 7 bases map to TRBD1. The CDR3 length is 13 residues. CDR1 is WSHSY, CDR2 SAAADI, per germline. V shed 5 bases and J 7 bases; nucleotides not matched to a gene: 7. For the CDR3, the DNA is TGCGCCAGCAGTTCTGACAGGGTTGGTGGCTACACCTTC. Protein: CASSSDRVGGYTF.

This chain joins TRBV6-1 and TRBJ2-7; no firm D call. The CDR3 loop spans 11 amino acids. The ends were cut back, 6 bases at V and 2 bases at J, with 5 bases in the middle. The germline CDR1 and CDR2 sequences are MNHNS and SASEGT. CDR3 sequence (DNA): TGTGCCAGCAGCCAGACCTACGAGCAGTACTTC. Residues: CASSQTYEQYF.